This section outlines one TCR beta chain sequence together with its context. This CDR3 is built from 15 residues. The V end lost 6 bases, the J end lost 1 base, and 15 bases lay between the germline ends. Looked up from germline, CDR1 is MNHEY and CDR2 is SVGAGI. This record comes from a study of blood T cell repertoires in COVID-19. Clones were read by immunoSEQ multiplex PCR, and TCRdb kept only the in-frame ones, dropping some. The sample has more than 65,000 clones, 89% seen once. The clonotype comes from a man between 50 and 59 years old with acute or convalescent COVID-19. The chain has TRBV6-5 and TRBJ1-1; TRBD1 is a possible D gene (5 bases). Sequenced: peripheral blood. The CDR3 sequence: CASSVLKGPNTEAFF. CDR3 coding DNA: TGTGCCAGCAGCGTGCTGAAGGGGCCGAACACTGAAGCTTTCTTT.